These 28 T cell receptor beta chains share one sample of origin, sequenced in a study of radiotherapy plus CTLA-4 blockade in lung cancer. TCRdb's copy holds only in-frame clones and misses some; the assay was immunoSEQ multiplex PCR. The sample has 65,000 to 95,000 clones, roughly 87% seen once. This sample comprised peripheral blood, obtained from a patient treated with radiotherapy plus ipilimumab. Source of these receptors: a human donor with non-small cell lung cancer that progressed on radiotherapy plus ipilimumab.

For the CDR3, the DNA is TGTGCCAGCAGCACCGACAGTGTTACCTACAATGAGCAGTTCTTC. Residues: CASSTDSVTYNEQFF. J is TRBJ2-1 and V is TRBV7-2; weak D call: TRBD1 (5 bases). The CDR3 is 15 residues long. The V gene lost 5 bases and the J gene lost 2 bases, with 13 bases spanning the gap. Germline-derived CDR1 and CDR2 are SGHTA and FQGNSA. The whole variable domain, remainder taken from reference TRBV7-2 and TRBJ2-1, is GAGVSQSPSNKVTEKGKDVELRCDPISGHTALYWYRQSLGQGLEFLIYFQGNSAPDKSGLPSDRFSAERTGGSVSTLTIQRTQQEDSAVYLCASSTDSVTYNEQFFGPGTRLTVL.

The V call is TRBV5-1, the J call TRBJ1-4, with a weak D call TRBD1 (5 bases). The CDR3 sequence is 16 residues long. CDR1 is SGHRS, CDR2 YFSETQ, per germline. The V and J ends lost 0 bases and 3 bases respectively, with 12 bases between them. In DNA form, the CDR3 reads TGCGCCAGCAGCTTGGCCGTAGGGGTTTCTAATGAAAAACTGTTTTTT. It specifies CASSLAVGVSNEKLFF. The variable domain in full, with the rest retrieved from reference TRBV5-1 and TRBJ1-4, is KAGVTQTPRYLIKTRGQQVTLSCSPISGHRSVSWYQQTPGQGLQFLFEYFSETQRNKGNFPGRFSGRQFSNSRSEMNVSTLELGDSALYLCASSLAVGVSNEKLFFGSGTQLSVL.

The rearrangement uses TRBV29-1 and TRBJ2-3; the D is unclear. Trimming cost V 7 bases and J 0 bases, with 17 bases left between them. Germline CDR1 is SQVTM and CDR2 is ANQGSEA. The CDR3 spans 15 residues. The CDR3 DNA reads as TGCAGCGCCACTGACCGCCGGAGCAGCACAGATACGCAGTATTTT. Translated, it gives CSATDRRSSTDTQYF.

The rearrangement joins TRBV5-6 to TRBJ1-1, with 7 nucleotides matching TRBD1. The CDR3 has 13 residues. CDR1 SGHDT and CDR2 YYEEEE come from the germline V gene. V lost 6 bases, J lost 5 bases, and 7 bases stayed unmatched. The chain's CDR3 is CASNTTGKTEAFF. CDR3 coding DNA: TGTGCCAGCAACACGACAGGGAAGACTGAAGCTTTCTTT.

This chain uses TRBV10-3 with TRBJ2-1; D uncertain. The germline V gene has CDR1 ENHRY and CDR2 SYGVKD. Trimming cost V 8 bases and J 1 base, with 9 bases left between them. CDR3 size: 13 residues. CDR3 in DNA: TGTGCCATCCGGCGTGATTCCTACAATGAGCAGTTCTTC. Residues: CAIRRDSYNEQFF.

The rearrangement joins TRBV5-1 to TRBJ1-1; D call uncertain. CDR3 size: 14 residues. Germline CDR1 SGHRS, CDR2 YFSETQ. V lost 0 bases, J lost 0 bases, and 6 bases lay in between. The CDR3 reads CASSLASMNTEAFF. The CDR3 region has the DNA TGCGCCAGCAGCTTGGCATCTATGAACACTGAAGCTTTCTTT.

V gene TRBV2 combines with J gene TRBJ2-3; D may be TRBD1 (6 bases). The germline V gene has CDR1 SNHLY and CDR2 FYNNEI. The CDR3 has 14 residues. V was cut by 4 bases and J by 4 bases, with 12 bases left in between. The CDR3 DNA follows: TGTGCCAGCAGTGGCAGGGGTCGGTCAGATACGCAGTATTTT. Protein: CASSGRGRSDTQYF.

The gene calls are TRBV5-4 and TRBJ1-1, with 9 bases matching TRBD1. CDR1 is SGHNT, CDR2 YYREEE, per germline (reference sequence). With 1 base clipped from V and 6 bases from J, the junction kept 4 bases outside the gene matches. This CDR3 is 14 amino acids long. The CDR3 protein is CASSLWTGAAEAFF. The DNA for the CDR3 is TGTGCCAGCAGCTTGTGGACAGGGGCGGCTGAAGCTTTCTTT.

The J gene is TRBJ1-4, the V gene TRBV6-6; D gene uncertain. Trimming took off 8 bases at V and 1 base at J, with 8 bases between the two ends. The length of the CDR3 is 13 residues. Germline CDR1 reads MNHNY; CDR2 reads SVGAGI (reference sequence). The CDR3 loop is CASVLRTNEKLFF. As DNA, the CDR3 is TGTGCCAGCGTATTAAGAACTAATGAAAAACTGTTTTTT.

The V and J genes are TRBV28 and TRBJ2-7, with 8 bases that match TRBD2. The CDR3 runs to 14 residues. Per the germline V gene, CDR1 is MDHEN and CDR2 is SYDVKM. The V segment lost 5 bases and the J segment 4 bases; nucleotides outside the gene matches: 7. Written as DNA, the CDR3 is TGTGCCAGCAGTCCAGACGGGGGGGCATACGAGCAGTACTTC. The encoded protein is CASSPDGGAYEQYF.

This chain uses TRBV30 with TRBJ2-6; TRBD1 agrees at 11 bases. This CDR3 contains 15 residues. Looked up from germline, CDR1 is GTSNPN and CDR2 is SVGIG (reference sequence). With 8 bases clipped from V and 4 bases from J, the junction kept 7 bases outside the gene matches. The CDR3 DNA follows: TGTGCCCGTGGACAGGGGGCGGGAGGGGCCAACGTCCTGACTTTC. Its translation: CARGQGAGGANVLTF.

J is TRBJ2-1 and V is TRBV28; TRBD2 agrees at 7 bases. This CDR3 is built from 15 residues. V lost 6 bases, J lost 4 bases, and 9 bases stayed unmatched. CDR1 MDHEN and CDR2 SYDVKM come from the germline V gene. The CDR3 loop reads CASRLAGVRYNEQFF. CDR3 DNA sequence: TGTGCCAGCAGGTTGGCGGGAGTAAGATACAATGAGCAGTTCTTC.

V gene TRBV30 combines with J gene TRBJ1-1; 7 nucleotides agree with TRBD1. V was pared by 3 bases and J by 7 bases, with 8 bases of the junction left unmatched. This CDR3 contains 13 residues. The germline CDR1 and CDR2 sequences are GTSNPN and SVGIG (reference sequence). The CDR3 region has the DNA TGTGCCTGGAGGGGCCTAGGGGGCATTGAAGCTTTCTTT. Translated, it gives CAWRGLGGIEAFF.

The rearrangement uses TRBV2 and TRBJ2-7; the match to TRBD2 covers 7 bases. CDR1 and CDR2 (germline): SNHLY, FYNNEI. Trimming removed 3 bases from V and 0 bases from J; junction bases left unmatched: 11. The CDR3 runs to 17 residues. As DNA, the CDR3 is TGTGCCAGCAGTGACATCTTGGCGCTAGCGGACTCCTACGAGCAGTACTTC. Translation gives CASSDILALADSYEQYF.

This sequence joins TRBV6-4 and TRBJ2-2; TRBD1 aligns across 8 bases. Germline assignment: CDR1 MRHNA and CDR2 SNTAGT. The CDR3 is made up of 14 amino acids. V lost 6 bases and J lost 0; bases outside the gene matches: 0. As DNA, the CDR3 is TGTGCCAGCAGGGGACAGGCGAACACCGGGGAGCTGTTTTTT. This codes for CASRGQANTGELFF.

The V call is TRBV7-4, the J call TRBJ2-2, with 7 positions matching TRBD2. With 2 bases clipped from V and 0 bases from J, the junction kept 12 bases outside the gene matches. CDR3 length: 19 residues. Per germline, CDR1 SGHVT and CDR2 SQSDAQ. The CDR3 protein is CASSLPASLAVANTGELFF. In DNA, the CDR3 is TGTGCCAGCAGCTTACCGGCGTCCCTAGCGGTCGCGAACACCGGGGAGCTGTTTTTT.

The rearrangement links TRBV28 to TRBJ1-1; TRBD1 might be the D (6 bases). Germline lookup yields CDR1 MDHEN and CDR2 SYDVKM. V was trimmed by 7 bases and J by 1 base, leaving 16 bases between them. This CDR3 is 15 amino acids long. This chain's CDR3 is CASNPRGTANTEAFF. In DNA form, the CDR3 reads TGTGCCAGCAACCCAAGGGGGACCGCGAACACTGAAGCTTTCTTT.

The CDR3 loop is CASSVHRGTGYTF. The CDR3, as DNA: TGTGCCAGCAGTGTACACAGGGGTACCGGCTACACCTTC. The rearrangement links TRBV25-1 to TRBJ1-2, with 7 bases that match TRBD1. The CDR3 sequence is 13 residues long. Germline assignment: CDR1 MGHDK and CDR2 SYGVNS. V gave up 4 bases and J gave up 8 bases; unmatched junction bases: 7.

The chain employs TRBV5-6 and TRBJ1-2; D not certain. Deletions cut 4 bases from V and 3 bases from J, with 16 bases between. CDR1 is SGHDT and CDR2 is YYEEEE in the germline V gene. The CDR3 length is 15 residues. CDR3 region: CASSGDLMGDYGYTF. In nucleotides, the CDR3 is TGTGCCAGCAGCGGGGATCTCATGGGAGACTATGGCTACACCTTC.

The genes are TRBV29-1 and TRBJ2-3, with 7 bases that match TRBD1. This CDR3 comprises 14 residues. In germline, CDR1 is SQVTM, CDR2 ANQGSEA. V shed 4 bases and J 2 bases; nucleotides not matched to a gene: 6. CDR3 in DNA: TGCAGCGTTGGGCGACAGGGAACCACAGATACGCAGTATTTT. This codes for CSVGRQGTTDTQYF.

This CDR3 is CASSRLAVNSYNEQFF. The CDR3 nucleotides are TGTGCCTCCTCCCGACTAGCGGTCAACTCCTACAATGAGCAGTTCTTC. The gene calls are TRBV9 and TRBJ2-1; 9 positions match TRBD2. With V trimmed by 10 bases and J by 0 bases, 11 bases remained unmatched. CDR3 length equals 16 residues. Germline CDR1 SGDLS, CDR2 YYNGEE.

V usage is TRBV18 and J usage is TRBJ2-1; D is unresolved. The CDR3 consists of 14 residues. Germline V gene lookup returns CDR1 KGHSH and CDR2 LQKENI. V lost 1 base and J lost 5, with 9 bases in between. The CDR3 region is CASSPLGRNNEQFF. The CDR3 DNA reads TGTGCCAGCTCACCACTCGGACGGAACAATGAGCAGTTCTTC.

The CDR3 sequence is CASSLDLAGYTGELFF. The CDR3 bases are TGTGCCAGCAGCTTGGATCTAGCGGGATATACCGGGGAGCTGTTTTTT. This chain joins TRBV5-4 and TRBJ2-2, with TRBD2 matching over 9 bases. The CDR3 runs 16 residues. Germline V gene sequence: CDR1 SGHNT, CDR2 YYREEE (reference sequence). The ends lost 0 bases at V and 5 bases at J; junction bases unmatched: 5. The entire variable domain, with the rest obtained from reference TRBV5-4 and TRBJ2-2, is as follows: ETGVTQSPTHLIKTRGQQVTLRCSSQSGHNTVSWYQQALGQGPQFIFQYYREEENGRGNFPPRFSGLQFPNYSSELNVNALELDDSALYLCASSLDLAGYTGELFFGEGSRLTVL.

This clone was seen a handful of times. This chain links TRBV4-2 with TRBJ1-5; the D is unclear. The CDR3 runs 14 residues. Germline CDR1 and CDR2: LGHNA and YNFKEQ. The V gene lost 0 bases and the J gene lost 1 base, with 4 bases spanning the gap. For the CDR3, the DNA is TGTGCCAGCAGCCAAGAATTAAGCAATCAGCCCCAGCATTTT. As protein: CASSQELSNQPQHF.

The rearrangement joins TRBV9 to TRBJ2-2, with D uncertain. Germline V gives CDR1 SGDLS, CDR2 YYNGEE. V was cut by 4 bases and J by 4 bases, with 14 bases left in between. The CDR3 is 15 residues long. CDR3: CASSPPLTGTGELFF. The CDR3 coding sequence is TGTGCCAGCAGCCCCCCGTTGACGGGCACCGGGGAGCTGTTTTTT. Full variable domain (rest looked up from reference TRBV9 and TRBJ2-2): DSGVTQTPKHLITATGQRVTLRCSPRSGDLSVYWYQQSLDQGLQFLIQYYNGEERAKGNILERFSAQQFPDLHSELNLSSLELGDSALYFCASSPPLTGTGELFFGEGSRLTVL.

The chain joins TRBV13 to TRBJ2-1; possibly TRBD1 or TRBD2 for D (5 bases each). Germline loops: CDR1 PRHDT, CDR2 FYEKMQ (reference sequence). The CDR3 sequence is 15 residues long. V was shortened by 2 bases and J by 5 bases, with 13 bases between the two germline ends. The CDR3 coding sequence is TGTGCCAGCAGCTTAAGAGGGCAGGGAGACAATGAGCAGTTCTTC. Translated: CASSLRGQGDNEQFF.

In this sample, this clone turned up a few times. The CDR3, as DNA: TGTGCCAGCAGTGCATCCGGGGAGCTGTTTTTT. Translated, it gives CASSASGELFF. The J gene is TRBJ2-2, the V gene TRBV2; the D is unclear. The CDR3 is 11 amino acids. CDR1 SNHLY and CDR2 FYNNEI come from the germline V gene. Trimming left V 4 bases short and J 6 bases short, with 3 bases between.

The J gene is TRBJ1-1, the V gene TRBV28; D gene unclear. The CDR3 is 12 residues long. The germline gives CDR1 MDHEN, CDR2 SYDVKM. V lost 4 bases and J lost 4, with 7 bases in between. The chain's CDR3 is CASSSGITEAFF. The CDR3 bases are TGTGCCAGCAGTTCGGGAATCACTGAAGCTTTCTTT.